The rows below give T cell receptor beta chains drawn from one sample of a study of early T cells in non-severe SARS-CoV-2 infection. TCRdb reprocessed the 5' RACE reads via MiXCR and lists one record per CDR3 protein. This sample yields 45,000 or so distinct CDR3 sequences, of which approximately 6% are seen a single time; around 12% belongs to the top ten. Sequencing was done on a sample of whole blood. These receptors all stem from an adult who was a healthcare worker with PCR-confirmed SARS-CoV-2 infection or an uninfected control (not recorded which). The conserved cysteine and the conserved F or W are not part of the CDR3 here. Each record gives: V gene, CDR3 protein.

V gene: TRBV4-1
CDR3 protein: ASSQADRRYNSPLH

V gene: TRBV20-1
CDR3 protein: SADRGPSDEAF

V gene: TRBV12-3/TRBV12-4
CDR3 protein: ASRTNRGLYNEQF

V gene: TRBV4-2
CDR3 protein: ASSQDGVDKTQY

V gene: TRBV2
CDR3 protein: ASSGTGGFSNQPQH

V gene: TRBV30
CDR3 protein: AWSLGQEQY

V gene: TRBV12-5
CDR3 protein: ASGLGGQGAGELF

V gene: TRBV3-1
CDR3 protein: ASSQSPPGWTGDEKLF

V gene: TRBV18
CDR3 protein: ASSPPVGATNEKLF

V gene: TRBV12-3/TRBV12-4
CDR3 protein: ASSPGQARGQY

V gene: TRBV27
CDR3 protein: ASSHIAGAGLNEQF

V gene: TRBV6-4
CDR3 protein: ASSDDQLGKDTQY

V gene: TRBV12-5
CDR3 protein: ASGPLEQF

V gene: TRBV4-2
CDR3 protein: ASKREVAETDTQY

V gene: TRBV5-1
CDR3 protein: ASSLEVGTEAF

V gene: TRBV12-3/TRBV12-4
CDR3 protein: ASNLLGGKNQETQY

V gene: TRBV19
CDR3 protein: ASSIGAIPNTDTQY

V gene: TRBV10-3
CDR3 protein: AISESGQDGNTIY

V gene: TRBV4-2
CDR3 protein: ASSQDWRGTYFRNEQY

V gene: TRBV4-1
CDR3 protein: ASSQASGGRYQETQY

V gene: TRBV19
CDR3 protein: ASSIGQGYNEQF

V gene: TRBV3-1
CDR3 protein: ASSQWGGDTQY

V gene: TRBV28
CDR3 protein: ASSFRGRNEQF

V gene: TRBV12-3/TRBV12-4
CDR3 protein: ASRRLGGDSPLH

V gene: TRBV28
CDR3 protein: ASSLSPGSENSPLH

V gene: TRBV20-1
CDR3 protein: SARSSGGAGGTDTQY

V gene: TRBV6-2/TRBV6-3
CDR3 protein: ATRGSGGANEQF

V gene: TRBV5-6
CDR3 protein: ASSLTPGQSVDGEAF

V gene: TRBV7-8
CDR3 protein: VSSPYNEQF

V gene: TRBV3-1
CDR3 protein: ASSQERLASPETQY

V gene: TRBV9
CDR3 protein: ASSPGLAGAWMTDTQY

V gene: TRBV29-1
CDR3 protein: SVGAGGTDTQY

V gene: TRBV11-2
CDR3 protein: ASSLRGRITEAF

V gene: TRBV5-1
CDR3 protein: ASSLGQGWTDTQY

V gene: TRBV15
CDR3 protein: ATSSDRWSSEKLF

V gene: TRBV12-3/TRBV12-4
CDR3 protein: ASSGTGGVETQY

V gene: TRBV6-4
CDR3 protein: ASSDSASGGEKY

V gene: TRBV11-2
CDR3 protein: ASSIDLGSYEQY

V gene: TRBV29-1
CDR3 protein: SVGYEERTDTQY

V gene: TRBV20-1
CDR3 protein: SASRLAGSYNEQF

V gene: TRBV15
CDR3 protein: ATSRDWGGITDTQY

V gene: TRBV6-2/TRBV6-3
CDR3 protein: ASSYGQGGSEQY

V gene: TRBV7-2
CDR3 protein: ASSPPSADTQY

V gene: TRBV7-2
CDR3 protein: ASSGGVNQPQH

V gene: TRBV11-2
CDR3 protein: ASSPVLSGEQF

V gene: TRBV20-1
CDR3 protein: SASKLGEQY

V gene: TRBV5-3
CDR3 protein: ARSLTLCLH

V gene: TRBV20-1
CDR3 protein: SAKGPLEAF

V gene: TRBV30
CDR3 protein: AWSPGANYGYT